The subject of this entry is one T cell receptor beta chain. The antigen it recognizes is unknown. No much larger clone is present one base from it, and per-base qualities are unavailable. This record comes from a study of blood T cell repertoires in COVID-19 (dated by TCRdb to the early 2020s). For context, the study as a whole: Samples from collaborators originated in the United States, Italy and Spain and spanned both the acute and convalescent phases of COVID-19. The repertoires were released in a freely available public database intended as a resource for research on the immune response to SARS-CoV-2. The dataset comprised deeply sampled blood TCRbeta repertoires from subjects exposed to, actively infected with, or recovered from COVID-19. The prospective study material was composed of cDNA or gDNA derived from T cells, B-cell-depleted T cells, or PBMCs. The sample metadata nearly always contained a de-identified subject ID, COVID-19 status, age in years and sex. Where HLA class I and class II types were available, the types were taken from metadata supplied by the sample provider, not from assay-based typing. Samples came from the ongoing ImmuneRACE study (first 160 participants) plus 1,254 subjects from 6 global collaborators. Overall results and qualifications from the work: Clinical and demographic metadata were provided uncurated, with the amount varying by source and participant.

The CDR3 goes from the cysteine to the phenylalanine over 14 residues. Only the CDR3 DNA is retained, 42 bases long and in frame from the first base. CDR1 and CDR2, per the germline V gene, are SNHLY and FYNNEI. Trimming removed 8 bases from V and 7 bases from J; the gene matches leave 10 bases unexplained. The immunoSEQ Assay, a bias-controlled multiplex PCR, was used to amplify TCRbeta CDR3 regions from genomic DNA. For the original study's pipeline: The number of nucleated cells in each sample was estimated from the amplification of reference gene primers within the assay. To quantify the absolute abundance of each unique TCRbeta CDR3 rearrangement, sequence reads were collapsed and filtered. For each sample, productive Simpson clonality was calculated as the square root of Simpson's diversity index across productive rearrangements. In its TCRdb copy, this immuneACCESS table keeps in-frame sequences only and misses some clones. Where compared with another copy, unresolved V genes explain less than half of these, and the others have no known cause. The DNA was the basis for D and trimming; V, J and clone size are from that table. This sample gives approximately 120,000 clones in total; approximately 74% of them show up just once. 6% of the sample comes from the top ten.

One collaborating source in Seattle enrolled patients while the patients were actively infected and followed the patients over time throughout the course of disease. Collaborating institutions collected whole blood in K2EDTA tubes following their own protocols. For TCRbeta analysis, collaborators shipped samples in one of three forms: frozen whole blood, isolated PBMCs, or DNA extracted from either of those sample types. The sample was peripheral blood. The source is a man aged 80 or over with COVID-19, enrolled during active disease. The rearrangement joined TRBV2 to TRBJ2-1; TRBD2 aligns with 8 central bases. The DNA sequence is given as TGTGCCAGCTTGCGGGAGGCCGGGCTAAATGAGCAGTTCTTC. Protein translation: CASLREAGLNEQFF. Full variable domain (CDR3 extended with the reference TRBV2 and TRBJ2-1 proteins): EPEVTQTPSHQVTQMGQEVILRCVPISNHLYFYWYRQILGQKVEFLVSFYNNEISEKSEIFDDQFSVERPDGSNFTLKIRSTKLEDSAMYFCASLREAGLNEQFFGPGTRLTVL.